Shown below are 12 T cell receptor beta chains from a single sample sequenced in a study of CD8+CD57+ T cells in acquired aplastic anemia. Profiles of TCR beta VDJ and CDR3 were generated from a genomic DNA template. TCRdb reanalysed the reads using MiXCR and keeps one entry per CDR3 protein. The sample includes 100,000 to 150,000 distinct CDR3 sequences, about 46% seen only once; the top ten take under 3%. Sequences were obtained from sorted CD4+, CD8+, or CD8+CD57+ T cells (not recorded which) from PBMCs. The receptors come from a human donor in good health, serving as a control.

CDR3 sequence reads: CASSGVGATNSPLHF. In DNA, the CDR3 is TGTGCCAGCAGTGGGGTGGGGGCCACGAATTCACCCCTCCACTTT. The chain links TRBV25-1 to TRBJ1-6; tentatively, D is TRBD1 (6 bases). This CDR3 region has 15 residues. V shed 4 bases and J shed 7 bases, with 14 bases lying between them. The germline gives CDR1 MGHDK, CDR2 SYGVNS.

This sequence joins TRBV7-3 and TRBJ2-5; D possibly corresponds to TRBD2 (5 bases). V lost 5 bases and J 5 bases, leaving 12 bases between the germline ends. Germline-derived CDR1 and CDR2 are SGHTA and FQGTGA. The CDR3 is 13 residues long. CDR3 sequence: CASSPTVAETQYF. The CDR3 nucleotides read TGTGCCAGCAGCCCAACGGTAGCGGAGACCCAGTACTTC.

This clonotype was seen at least ten times. The rearrangement uses TRBV20-1 and TRBJ2-1; 16 nucleotides match TRBD2. CDR3 length: 17 residues. V shed 0 bases and J 8 bases; nucleotides not matched to a gene: 7. CDR1 and CDR2 (germline): DFQATT, SNEGSKA (reference sequence). CDR3 DNA: TGCAGTGCTAGAGACGCGGGACTAGCGGGGGGGCGGGATGAGCAGTTCTTC. Protein product: CSARDAGLAGGRDEQFF.

In this sample, this clonotype turned up a few times. V usage is TRBV7-2 and J usage is TRBJ2-7, with D unresolved. V was pared by 1 base and J by 6 bases, with 4 bases between. The germline gives CDR1 SGHTA, CDR2 FQGNSA. CDR3 length: 11 amino acids. CDR3 in DNA: TGTGCCAGCAGCTTAGTTTCCGAGCAGTACTTC. Amino acids: CASSLVSEQYF.

The genes are TRBV10-3 and TRBJ1-3, with D uncertain. V was shortened by 8 bases and J by 0 bases, with 5 bases between the two germline ends. Germline loops: CDR1 ENHRY, CDR2 SYGVKD. The CDR3 has 12 residues. The chain's CDR3 is CAILTSGNTIYF. The CDR3, as DNA: TGTGCCATCCTTACCTCTGGAAACACCATATATTTT.

This chain links TRBV5-1 with TRBJ1-3; 8 bases line up with TRBD1. Germline V gene data show CDR1 as SGHRS and CDR2 as YFSETQ. The V segment lost 5 bases and the J segment 4 bases; nucleotides outside the gene matches: 20. The CDR3 is 19 amino acids. In DNA, the CDR3 is TGCGCCAGCAGTGCCGGGACAGGTTCAACCCGGCGACGAGGAAACACCATATATTTT. This encodes CASSAGTGSTRRRGNTIYF. Full variable domain (missing parts from reference TRBV5-1 and TRBJ1-3): KAGVTQTPRYLIKTRGQQVTLSCSPISGHRSVSWYQQTPGQGLQFLFEYFSETQRNKGNFPGRFSGRQFSNSRSEMNVSTLELGDSALYLCASSAGTGSTRRRGNTIYFGEGSWLTVV.

The chain is built from TRBV15 and TRBJ1-4; TRBD1 is a possible D gene (5 bases). Trimming stripped 1 base from V and 4 bases from J, with 16 bases between. From germline, CDR1 is LNHNV and CDR2 YYDKDF (reference sequence). The CDR3 has 17 residues. The CDR3 loop is CATSRGGQGRGNEKLFF. DNA for the CDR3: TGTGCCACCAGCAGAGGAGGGCAGGGACGGGGTAATGAAAAACTGTTTTTT.

V is TRBV20-1 and J is TRBJ2-1; 7 bases line up with TRBD2. The CDR3 contains 15 residues. Germline CDR1 and CDR2: DFQATT and SNEGSKA (reference sequence). Germline trimming cut 0 bases from V and 6 bases from J; bases unmatched to any gene: 8. CDR3 coding DNA: TGCAGTGCTAGAGATGCAGCGGGGACGCCCAATGAGCAGTTCTTC. Its protein is CSARDAAGTPNEQFF.

This clonotype has ten or more counts. V and J are TRBV19 and TRBJ2-7, with D unclear. This CDR3 has 11 residues. Germline V gives CDR1 LNHDA, CDR2 SQIVND (reference sequence). V was shortened by 6 bases and J by 7 bases, with 10 bases between the two germline ends. The CDR3 region is CASRTGLEQYF. The CDR3 bases are TGTGCCAGTAGGACCGGTTTAGAGCAGTACTTC.

This clonotype was observed at least ten times. This chain's CDR3 is CASSFTGQLIQETQYF. The DNA for the CDR3 is TGTGCCAGCAGCTTTACGGGACAGCTTATTCAAGAGACCCAGTACTTC. This chain uses TRBV7-2 with TRBJ2-5; 7 positions match TRBD1. Germline CDR1 is SGHTA and CDR2 is FQGNSA. The V and J ends lost 3 bases and 2 bases, in that order; junction bases with no gene match: 9. This CDR3 has 16 amino acids.

Many counts were recorded for this clonotype. The J gene is TRBJ2-1, the V gene TRBV20-1; D call uncertain. This CDR3 is 19 amino acids long. The germline V and J ends were trimmed by 1 base and 3 bases, with 25 bases remaining between them. Germline V CDR1 and CDR2: DFQATT, SNEGSKA (reference sequence). CDR3 loop: CSARVLAEKSRINYNEQFF. Written as DNA, the CDR3 is TGCAGTGCTAGAGTCTTGGCGGAAAAGTCACGCATTAACTACAATGAGCAGTTCTTC.

Many counts were recorded for this clonotype. The V call is TRBV11-2, the J call TRBJ2-7; TRBD1 matches 8 bases. The V and J ends lost 3 bases and 4 bases, in that order; junction bases with no gene match: 8. Germline CDR1 reads SGHAT; CDR2 reads FQNNGV. The CDR3 consists of 15 residues. DNA of the CDR3: TGTGCCAGCAGCTTCGGACAGGGCTTAGGATACGAGCAGTACTTC. As protein: CASSFGQGLGYEQYF.